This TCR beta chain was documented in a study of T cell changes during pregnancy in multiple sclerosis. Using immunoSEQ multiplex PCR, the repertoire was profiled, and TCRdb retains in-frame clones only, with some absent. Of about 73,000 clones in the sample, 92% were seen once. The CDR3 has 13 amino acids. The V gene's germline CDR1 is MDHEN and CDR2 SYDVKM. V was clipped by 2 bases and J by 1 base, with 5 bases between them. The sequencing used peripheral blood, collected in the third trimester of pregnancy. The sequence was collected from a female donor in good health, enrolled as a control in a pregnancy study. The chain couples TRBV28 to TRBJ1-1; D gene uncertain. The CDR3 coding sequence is TGTGCCAGCAGTTTACGTAAGAACACTGAAGCTTTCTTT. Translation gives CASSLRKNTEAFF.